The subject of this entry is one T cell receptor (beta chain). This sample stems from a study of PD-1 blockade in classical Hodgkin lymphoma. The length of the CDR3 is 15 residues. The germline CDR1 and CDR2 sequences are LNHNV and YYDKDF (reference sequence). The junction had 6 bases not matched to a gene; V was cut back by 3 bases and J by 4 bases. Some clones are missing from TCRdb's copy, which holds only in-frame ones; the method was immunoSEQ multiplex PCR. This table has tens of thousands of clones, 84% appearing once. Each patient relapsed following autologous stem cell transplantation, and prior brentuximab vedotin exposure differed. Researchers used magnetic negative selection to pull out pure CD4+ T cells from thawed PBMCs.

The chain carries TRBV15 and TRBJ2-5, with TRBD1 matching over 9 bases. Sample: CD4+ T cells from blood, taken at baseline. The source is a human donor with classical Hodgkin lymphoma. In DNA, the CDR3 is TGTGCCACCAGCAGGGGGACAGGGCGGCGAGAGACCCAGTACTTC. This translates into CATSRGTGRRETQYF.